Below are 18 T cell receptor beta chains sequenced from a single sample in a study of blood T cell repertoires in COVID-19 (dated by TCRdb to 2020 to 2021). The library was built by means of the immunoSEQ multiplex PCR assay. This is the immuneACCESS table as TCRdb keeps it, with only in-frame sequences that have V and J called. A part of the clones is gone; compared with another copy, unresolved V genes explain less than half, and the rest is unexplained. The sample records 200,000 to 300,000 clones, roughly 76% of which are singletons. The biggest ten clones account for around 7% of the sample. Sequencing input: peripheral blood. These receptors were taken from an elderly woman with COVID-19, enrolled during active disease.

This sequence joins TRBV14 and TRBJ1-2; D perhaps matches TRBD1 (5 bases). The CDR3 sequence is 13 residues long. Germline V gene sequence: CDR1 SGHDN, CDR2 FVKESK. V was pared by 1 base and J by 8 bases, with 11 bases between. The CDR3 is CASSQGQLVGYTF. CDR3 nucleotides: TGTGCCAGCAGCCAAGGACAGTTGGTCGGCTACACCTTC. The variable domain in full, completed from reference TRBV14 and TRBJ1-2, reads EAGVTQFPSHSVIEKGQTVTLRCDPISGHDNLYWYRRVMGKEIKFLLHFVKESKQDESGMPNNRFLAERTGGTYSTLKVQPAELEDSGVYFCASSQGQLVGYTFGSGTRLTVV.

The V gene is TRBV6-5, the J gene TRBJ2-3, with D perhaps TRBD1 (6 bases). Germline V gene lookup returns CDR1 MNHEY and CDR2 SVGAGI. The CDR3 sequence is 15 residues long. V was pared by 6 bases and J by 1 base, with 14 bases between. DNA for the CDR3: TGTGCCAGCAGGACGACAGGCCCTGGCACAGATACGCAGTATTTT. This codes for CASRTTGPGTDTQYF.

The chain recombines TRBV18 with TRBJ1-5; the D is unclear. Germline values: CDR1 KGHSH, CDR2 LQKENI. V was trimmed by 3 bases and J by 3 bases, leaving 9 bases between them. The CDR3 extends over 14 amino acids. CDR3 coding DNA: TGTGCCAGCTCACCCGGGAGCATCAATCAGCCCCAGCATTTT. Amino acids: CASSPGSINQPQHF.

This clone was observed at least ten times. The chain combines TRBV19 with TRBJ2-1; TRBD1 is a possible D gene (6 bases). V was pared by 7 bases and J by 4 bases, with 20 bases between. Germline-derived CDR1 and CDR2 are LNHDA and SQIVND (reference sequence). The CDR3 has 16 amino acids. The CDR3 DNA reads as TGTGCCAGTACGAGCACTGGGACAAGGAGGTACAATGAGCAGTTCTTC. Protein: CASTSTGTRRYNEQFF. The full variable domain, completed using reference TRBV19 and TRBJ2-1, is DGGITQSPKYLFRKEGQNVTLSCEQNLNHDAMYWYRQDPGQGLRLIYYSQIVNDFQKGDIAEGYSVSREKKESFPLTVTSAQKNPTAFYLCASTSTGTRRYNEQFFGPGTRLTVL.

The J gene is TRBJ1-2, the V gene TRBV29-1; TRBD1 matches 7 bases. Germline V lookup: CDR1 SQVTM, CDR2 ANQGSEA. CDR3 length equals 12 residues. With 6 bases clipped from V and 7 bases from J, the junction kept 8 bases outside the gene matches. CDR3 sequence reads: CSVNRGTVGYTF. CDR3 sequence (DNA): TGCAGCGTGAACAGGGGTACGGTTGGCTACACCTTC.

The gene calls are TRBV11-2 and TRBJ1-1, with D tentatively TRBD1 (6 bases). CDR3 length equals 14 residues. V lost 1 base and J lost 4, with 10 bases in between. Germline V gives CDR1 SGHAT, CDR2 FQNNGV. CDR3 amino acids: CASSLAGVGTEAFF. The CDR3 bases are TGTGCCAGCAGCTTAGCAGGGGTCGGCACTGAAGCTTTCTTT.

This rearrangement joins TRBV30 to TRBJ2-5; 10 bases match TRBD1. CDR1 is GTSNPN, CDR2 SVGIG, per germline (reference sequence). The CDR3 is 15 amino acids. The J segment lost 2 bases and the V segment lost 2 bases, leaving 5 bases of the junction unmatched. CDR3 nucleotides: TGTGCCTGGAGTCCGGGACAGGGGCAGCAAGAGACCCAGTACTTC. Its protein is CAWSPGQGQQETQYF.

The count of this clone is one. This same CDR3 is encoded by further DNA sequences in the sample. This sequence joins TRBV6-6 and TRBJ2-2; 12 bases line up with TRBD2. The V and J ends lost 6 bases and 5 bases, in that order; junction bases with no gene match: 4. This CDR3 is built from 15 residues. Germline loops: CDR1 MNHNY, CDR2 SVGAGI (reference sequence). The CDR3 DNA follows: TGTGCCAGCAGACCTAGCGGGAGGGCGACCGGGGAGCTGTTTTTT. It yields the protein CASRPSGRATGELFF.

CDR3 in DNA: TGTGCCAGCAGCCAAAACCAGAACCCGTACCAAGAGACCCAGTACTTC. It translates to CASSQNQNPYQETQYF. The J gene is TRBJ2-5, the V gene TRBV3-1 (or the pseudogene TRBV3-2); no firm D call. The length of the CDR3 is 16 residues. Germline V CDR1 and CDR2: LGHDT, YNNKEL (reference sequence). V was shortened by 2 bases and J by 0 bases, with 13 bases between the two germline ends.

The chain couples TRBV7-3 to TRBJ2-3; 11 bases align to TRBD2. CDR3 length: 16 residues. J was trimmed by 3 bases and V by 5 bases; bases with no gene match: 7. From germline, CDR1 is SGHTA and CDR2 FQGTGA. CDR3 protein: CASSSGSGRATDTQYF. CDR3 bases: TGTGCCAGCAGCAGCGGTAGCGGGAGGGCAACAGATACGCAGTATTTT.

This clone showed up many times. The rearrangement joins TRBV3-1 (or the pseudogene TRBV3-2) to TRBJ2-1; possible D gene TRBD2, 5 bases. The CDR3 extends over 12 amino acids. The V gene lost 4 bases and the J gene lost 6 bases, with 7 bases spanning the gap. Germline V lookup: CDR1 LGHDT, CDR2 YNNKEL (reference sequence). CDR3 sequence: CASSRRGNEQFF. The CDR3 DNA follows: TGTGCCAGCAGCCGACGGGGCAATGAGCAGTTCTTC.

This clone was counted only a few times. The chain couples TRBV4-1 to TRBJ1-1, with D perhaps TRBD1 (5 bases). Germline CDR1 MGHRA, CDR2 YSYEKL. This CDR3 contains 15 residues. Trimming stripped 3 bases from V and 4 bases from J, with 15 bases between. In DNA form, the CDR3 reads TGCGCCAGCAGCCAGTCGGTTGGGGGGACCACTGAAGCTTTCTTT. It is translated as CASSQSVGGTTEAFF.

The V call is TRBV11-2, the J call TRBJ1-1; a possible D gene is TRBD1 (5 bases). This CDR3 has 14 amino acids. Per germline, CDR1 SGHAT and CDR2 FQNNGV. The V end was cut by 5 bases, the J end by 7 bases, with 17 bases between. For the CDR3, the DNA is TGTGCCAGCAGCCCAGGGTTTGATATTCGTGAAGCTTTCTTT. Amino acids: CASSPGFDIREAFF.

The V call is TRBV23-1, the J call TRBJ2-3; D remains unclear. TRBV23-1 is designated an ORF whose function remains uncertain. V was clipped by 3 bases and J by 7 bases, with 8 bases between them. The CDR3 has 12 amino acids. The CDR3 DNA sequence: TGCGCCAGCAGTCAGTGGGCAAATACGCAGTATTTT. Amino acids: CASSQWANTQYF.

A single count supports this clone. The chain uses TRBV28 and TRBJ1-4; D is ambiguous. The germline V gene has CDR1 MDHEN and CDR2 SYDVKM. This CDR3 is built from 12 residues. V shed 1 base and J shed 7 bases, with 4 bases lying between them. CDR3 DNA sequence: TGTGCCAGCAGTTTATTCCGTGAAAAACTGTTTTTT. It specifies CASSLFREKLFF. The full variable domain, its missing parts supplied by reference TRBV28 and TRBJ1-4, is DVKVTQSSRYLVKRTGEKVFLECVQDMDHENMFWYRQDPGLGLRLIYFSYDVKMKEKGDIPEGYSVSREKKERFSLILESASTNQTSMYLCASSLFREKLFFGSGTQLSVL.

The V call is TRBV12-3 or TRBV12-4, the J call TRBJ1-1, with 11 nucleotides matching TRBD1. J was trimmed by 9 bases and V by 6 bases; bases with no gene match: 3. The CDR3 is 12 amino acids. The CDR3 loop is CASSQDRGQAFF. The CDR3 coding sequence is TGTGCCAGCAGCCAGGACAGGGGGCAAGCTTTCTTT.

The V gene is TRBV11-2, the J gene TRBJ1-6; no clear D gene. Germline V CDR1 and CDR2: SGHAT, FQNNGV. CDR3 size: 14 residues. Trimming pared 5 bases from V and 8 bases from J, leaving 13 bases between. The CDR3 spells CASSRPEDYSPLHF. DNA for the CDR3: TGTGCCAGCAGCCGCCCCGAGGATTATTCACCCCTCCACTTT.

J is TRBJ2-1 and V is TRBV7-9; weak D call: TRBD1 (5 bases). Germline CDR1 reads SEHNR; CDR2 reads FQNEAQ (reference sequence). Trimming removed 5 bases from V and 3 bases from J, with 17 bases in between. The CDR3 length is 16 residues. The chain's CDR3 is CASSRHQTAFYNEQFF. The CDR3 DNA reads TGTGCCAGCAGCCGCCACCAGACAGCCTTCTACAATGAGCAGTTCTTC. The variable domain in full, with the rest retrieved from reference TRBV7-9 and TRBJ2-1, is DTGVSQNPRHKITKRGQNVTFRCDPISEHNRLYWYRQTLGQGPEFLTYFQNEAQLEKSRLLSDRFSAERPKGSFSTLEIQRTEQGDSAMYLCASSRHQTAFYNEQFFGPGTRLTVL.